The clone carrying this TCR beta chain was counted at least ten times. The antigen is unknown. The data were obtained in a study of regulatory T cells in long-lasting Graves disease. Sample time point: newly diagnosed GD, antithyroid drugs for less than 3 months. Extracted PBMC RNA gave rise to the TCR library. Arm-PCR of CDR3 regions and iRepertoire HTBI primers were the basis on which TCR beta libraries were built. MiXCR was run by TCRdb on the multiplex PCR reads, yielding one entry per CDR3 protein. This sample has roughly 520,000 distinct CDR3 sequences, with about 11% found just once. General observations from the study: Exclusively peripheral blood, rather than thyroid tissue, was studied.

These data were also reused for a study on T cells in Graves' hyperthyroidism and ophthalmopathy.

Source: peripheral blood mononuclear cells (PBMCs), taken at new diagnosis, from a patient treated with antithyroid drugs. The clonotype was recovered from a woman aged 25 to 39 with Graves disease.

The CDR3 protein is CASKKGTSGNNEQFF. The CDR3 DNA is TGTGCCAGCAAAAAGGGGACTAGCGGAAACAATGAGCAGTTCTTC. The chain couples TRBV6-2 or TRBV6-3 to TRBJ2-1; 11 nucleotides match TRBD2. The CDR3 runs 15 residues. The germline gives CDR1 MNHEY, CDR2 SVGEGT. Unmatched junction bases numbered 7, after V lost 7 bases and J lost 5 bases.